The 21 T cell receptor beta chains presented below share a single source sample, sequenced in a study of control samples from healthy donors and cancer patients. The protocol was immunoSEQ multiplex PCR, while the TCRdb copy is restricted to in-frame clones and leaves out a portion. The sample shows around 200,000 clones, roughly 91% of them seen only once. Sequenced material: blood. These receptor sequences come from a man aged 18 to 29 in good health.

The chain couples TRBV3-1 (or the pseudogene TRBV3-2) to TRBJ2-7; no reliable D call. Trimming cost V 2 bases and J 4 bases, with 0 bases left between them. Germline CDR1 and CDR2: LGHDT and YNNKEL (reference sequence). The CDR3 consists of 10 residues. CDR3 in DNA: TGTGCCAGCAGCCAATACGAGCAGTACTTC. As protein: CASSQYEQYF.

The V gene is TRBV24-1, the J gene TRBJ2-3; 8 nucleotides match TRBD1. Germline V lookup: CDR1 KGHDR, CDR2 SFDVKD. CDR3 size: 14 residues. V dropped 3 bases and J dropped 7; count of bases not matched to a gene: 5. CDR3 loop: CATSDLDRVYTQYF. The CDR3, as DNA: TGTGCCACCAGTGATCTGGACAGGGTATATACGCAGTATTTT.

This sequence joins TRBV27 and TRBJ2-7; 7 nucleotides line up with TRBD1. CDR3 size: 13 residues. Trimming took 3 bases from V and 6 from J; bases not matched to a gene: 5. Germline assignment: CDR1 MNHEY and CDR2 SMNVEV (reference sequence). The CDR3 sequence is CASSFRGRGEQYF. CDR3 coding DNA: TGTGCCAGCAGTTTTAGGGGGCGCGGCGAGCAGTACTTC.

The rearrangement links TRBV5-1 to TRBJ2-6; D is unresolved. The V gene's germline CDR1 is SGHRS and CDR2 YFSETQ. The CDR3 runs to 19 residues. Trimming removed 3 bases at V and 2 bases at J, with 21 bases between. The CDR3 DNA follows: TGCGCCAGCAGCTGGGGTCTAGAATTAATGCCGCCTGGGGCCAACGTCCTGACTTTC. Its protein product is CASSWGLELMPPGANVLTF.

The genes are TRBV9 and TRBJ1-4, with D unclear. This CDR3 has 15 amino acids. V was pared by 0 bases and J by 4 bases, with 10 bases between. Germline loops: CDR1 SGDLS, CDR2 YYNGEE. The CDR3 protein is CASSVGGVLNEKLFF. The CDR3 DNA reads as TGTGCCAGCAGCGTAGGTGGGGTGCTTAATGAAAAACTGTTTTTT.

The gene calls are TRBV30 and TRBJ2-3; unclear D gene. This CDR3 has 14 residues. V lost 2 bases, J lost 0 bases, and 9 bases lay in between. Germline lookup yields CDR1 GTSNPN and CDR2 SVGIG (reference sequence). For the CDR3, the DNA is TGTGCCTGGAGTCGCAAGGTTAGCACAGATACGCAGTATTTT. Protein sequence: CAWSRKVSTDTQYF.

This chain links TRBV27 with TRBJ2-2; D might be TRBD1 (6 bases). CDR3 length: 15 amino acids. The germline CDR1 and CDR2 sequences are MNHEY and SMNVEV (reference sequence). Trimming shortened V by 3 bases and J by 1 base, and 9 bases separated the two germline ends. The CDR3 DNA sequence: TGTGCCAGCAGTTTCGACAGGCAGAACACCGGGGAGCTGTTTTTT. Protein product: CASSFDRQNTGELFF.

This chain joins TRBV7-3 and TRBJ1-1; D is uncertain. This CDR3 is built from 14 residues. Between the trimmed V and J ends, which lost 4 bases and 4 bases, there was a span of 13 bases. Germline assignment: CDR1 SGHTA and CDR2 FQGTGA. In DNA, the CDR3 is TGTGCCAGCAGCTCCTCGGTGCGGATCACTGAAGCTTTCTTT. Residues: CASSSSVRITEAFF.

The chain links TRBV2 to TRBJ1-5; possible D gene TRBD1, 5 bases. The V gene's germline CDR1 is SNHLY and CDR2 FYNNEI. CDR3 length: 15 amino acids. V lost 0 bases, J lost 2 bases, and 8 bases lay in between. CDR3 coding DNA: TGTGCCAGCAGTGAAGCTGGGGCCGGCAATCAGCCCCAGCATTTT. Residues: CASSEAGAGNQPQHF. Together with reference TRBV2 and TRBJ1-5, the CDR3 gives the full variable domain: EPEVTQTPSHQVTQMGQEVILRCVPISNHLYFYWYRQILGQKVEFLVSFYNNEISEKSEIFDDQFSVERPDGSNFTLKIRSTKLEDSAMYFCASSEAGAGNQPQHFGDGTRLSIL.

V and J are TRBV2 and TRBJ1-1, with 8 positions matching TRBD1. V lost 5 bases and J lost 7; bases outside the gene matches: 6. From germline, CDR1 is SNHLY and CDR2 FYNNEI. This CDR3 comprises 13 residues. CDR3 sequence reads: CASSPDRGIEAFF. CDR3 nucleotides: TGTGCCAGCAGTCCCGACAGGGGTATTGAAGCTTTCTTT.

The chain carries TRBV3-1 (or the pseudogene TRBV3-2) and TRBJ1-3; D unclear. Per germline, CDR1 LGHDT and CDR2 YNNKEL (reference sequence). The CDR3 has 14 amino acids. The V gene lost 1 base and the J gene lost 0 bases, with 4 bases spanning the gap. CDR3 DNA sequence: TGTGCCAGCAGCCAAGGACTCTCTGGAAACACCATATATTTT. Translating it yields CASSQGLSGNTIYF.

The V call is TRBV6-1, the J call TRBJ1-1; tentative D call: TRBD1 (5 bases). With 7 bases removed from V and 5 bases from J, the gap between germline ends came to 8 bases. This CDR3 contains 11 residues. Germline lookup yields CDR1 MNHNS and CDR2 SASEGT. The CDR3 nucleotides read TGTGCCAGCATGAGGGGTACTGAAGCTTTCTTT. Amino acid sequence: CASMRGTEAFF.

The J gene is TRBJ2-7, the V gene TRBV5-1; TRBD1 matches at 11 bases. Germline V gene sequence: CDR1 SGHRS, CDR2 YFSETQ. This CDR3 is 14 amino acids long. The V gene end was trimmed by 5 bases and the J gene end by 4 bases; junction bases not matched to a gene: 5. This CDR3 reads CASRPGTGGYEQYF. In DNA form, the CDR3 reads TGCGCCAGCAGACCCGGGACAGGGGGGTACGAGCAGTACTTC.

This sequence joins TRBV20-1 and TRBJ2-1, with D maybe TRBD1 (5 bases). V was trimmed by 7 bases and J by 5 bases, leaving 6 bases between them. The CDR3 extends over 10 amino acids. Germline V gives CDR1 DFQATT, CDR2 SNEGSKA (reference sequence). CDR3 amino acids: CSVRDNEQFF. In DNA form, the CDR3 reads TGCAGTGTCAGGGACAATGAGCAGTTCTTC.

The chain couples TRBV11-2 to TRBJ2-1; D is uncertain. The V gene's germline CDR1 is SGHAT and CDR2 FQNNGV. V lost 7 bases, J lost 6 bases, and 13 bases lay in between. The length of the CDR3 is 13 residues. DNA for the CDR3: TGTGCCAGCACCTCTTTGTTCGGCAATGAGCAGTTCTTC. Its translation: CASTSLFGNEQFF.

This chain joins TRBV9 and TRBJ2-2; a possible D gene is TRBD2 (5 bases). Trimming cost V 8 bases and J 1 base, with 12 bases left between them. CDR1 SGDLS and CDR2 YYNGEE come from the germline V gene. The CDR3 contains 14 residues. The CDR3 loop reads CASASSGNTGELFF. CDR3 in DNA: TGTGCCAGTGCCTCAAGCGGGAACACCGGGGAGCTGTTTTTT.

This clone was detected ten times or more. This chain links TRBV5-4 with TRBJ2-2; D uncertain. Trimming took 0 bases from V and 6 from J, leaving 9 bases between them. Germline V gene sequence: CDR1 SGHNT, CDR2 YYREEE (reference sequence). The CDR3 has 14 amino acids. The CDR3 loop reads CASSLAGGSGELFF. The CDR3 bases are TGTGCCAGCAGCTTGGCCGGTGGTTCCGGGGAGCTGTTTTTT.

The CDR3 sequence is CAISGVRGIDNEQFF. The CDR3 bases are TGTGCCATCAGTGGCGTTAGGGGAATAGACAATGAGCAGTTCTTC. The V call is TRBV10-3, the J call TRBJ2-1; perhaps TRBD1 as D (5 bases). Trimming shortened V by 4 bases and J by 5 bases, and 15 bases separated the two germline ends. CDR3 length: 15 amino acids. Per germline, CDR1 ENHRY and CDR2 SYGVKD.

This clone was recorded only once. The rearrangement uses TRBV10-3 and TRBJ2-3, with 8 positions matching TRBD1. CDR3 size: 12 residues. The V gene's germline CDR1 is ENHRY and CDR2 SYGVKD. V was clipped by 11 bases and J by 4 bases; unmatched bases: 5. This CDR3 reads CAARGQADTQYF. The CDR3 coding sequence is TGTGCCGCCAGGGGGCAGGCAGATACGCAGTATTTT.

The DNA for the CDR3 is TGTGCCTGGAGGGCGATCGGACAGGGGGCGGTGATGGCTTTCTTT. This encodes CAWRAIGQGAVMAFF. The chain has TRBV30 and TRBJ1-1; 11 nucleotides align to TRBD1. The CDR3 spans 15 residues. The J segment lost 11 bases and the V segment lost 3 bases, leaving 14 bases of the junction unmatched. Germline V CDR1 and CDR2: GTSNPN, SVGIG (reference sequence).

The chain employs TRBV24-1 and TRBJ2-3; tentatively, D is TRBD2 (6 bases). The length of the CDR3 is 13 residues. The V gene lost 9 bases and the J gene lost 0 bases, with 9 bases spanning the gap. Germline CDR1 KGHDR, CDR2 SFDVKD. The CDR3 protein is CATRGSSTDTQYF. Here the CDR3 DNA reads TGTGCCACCCGGGGGTCGAGCACAGATACGCAGTATTTT.